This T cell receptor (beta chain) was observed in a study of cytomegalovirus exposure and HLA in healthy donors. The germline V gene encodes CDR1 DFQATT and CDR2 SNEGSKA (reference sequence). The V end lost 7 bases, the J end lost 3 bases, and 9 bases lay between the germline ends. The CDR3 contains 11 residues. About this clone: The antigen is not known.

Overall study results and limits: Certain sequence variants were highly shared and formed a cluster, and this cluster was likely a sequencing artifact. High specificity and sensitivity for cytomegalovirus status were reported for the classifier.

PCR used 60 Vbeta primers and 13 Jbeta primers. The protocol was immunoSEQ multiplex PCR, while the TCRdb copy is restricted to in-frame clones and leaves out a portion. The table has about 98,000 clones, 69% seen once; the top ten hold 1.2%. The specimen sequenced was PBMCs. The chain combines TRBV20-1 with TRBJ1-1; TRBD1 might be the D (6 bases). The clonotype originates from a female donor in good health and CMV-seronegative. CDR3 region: CSGKGDTEAFF. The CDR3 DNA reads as TGCAGTGGCAAGGGGGACACTGAAGCTTTCTTT.